The 19 T cell receptor delta chains listed next were all sequenced from one sample in a study of Vδ1+ human thymocytes. Study results and limitations: In the thymus, TRG and TRD repertoires looked highly polyclonal with Gaussian CDR3 lengths.

RNA was extracted from the cells and then reverse transcribed. CDR3 amplicons came from multiplex PCR with pooled V-gene forward and constant-region reverse primers. TCRdb applied CATT to the multiplex PCR reads for clone calling. The table has about 27,000 delta-chain clones, roughly 6.7% seen once. These TCRs are of unknown antigen specificity. The source material was Vdelta1+ gamma-delta thymocytes from the thymus. Indicated subset: FACS-sorted CD3+ TCRalphabeta- TCRVdelta1+ TCRVdelta2- thymocytes. All receptors come from a girl less than two years old who had congenital heart surgery.

This clone was recorded a few times. The chain couples TRDV1 to TRDJ1; D could derive from TRDD2 or TRDD3 (5 bases each). Trimming stripped 1 base from V and 2 bases from J, with 26 bases between. The CDR3 length is 20 residues. Germline loops: CDR1 TSWWSYY, CDR2 QGS. This CDR3 reads CALGEPRASKPTRDTDKLIF. The CDR3, as DNA: TGTGCTCTTGGGGAACCAAGAGCTTCCAAACCTACCCGGGATACCGATAAACTCATCTTT.

The chain couples TRDV2 to TRDJ3, with D possibly being TRDD3 (5 bases). Germline V gives CDR1 GEAIGNYY, CDR2 EKD. V lost 9 bases to trimming and J lost 0 bases, with 17 bases between them. The CDR3 spans 17 residues. CDR3 residues: CAMWAGTPSWDTRQMFF. In nucleotides, the CDR3 is TGTGCCATGTGGGCTGGGACACCCTCCTGGGACACCCGACAGATGTTTTTC.

The chain links TRDV1 to TRDJ1; 7 nucleotides match TRDD3. Since TCRdb gives no J gene, matching the DNA to germline was used here to assign it. The junction had 9 bases not matched to a gene; V was cut back by 2 bases and J by 0 bases. CDR1 and CDR2 (germline): TSWWSYY, QGS. This CDR3 spans 17 amino acids. CDR3 in amino acids: CALGESLGGSYTDKLIF. As DNA, the CDR3 is TGTGCTCTTGGGGAATCGTTGGGGGGATCGTACACCGATAAACTCATCTTT.

This clone has more than one count but fewer than ten. The V and J genes are TRDV1 and TRDJ1; tentative D call: TRDD3 (6 bases). CDR1 is TSWWSYY, CDR2 QGS, per germline. V was pared by 6 bases and J by 0 bases, with 20 bases between. CDR3 length equals 17 residues. The CDR3 protein is CALGQWRGDKYTDKLIF. The CDR3 DNA sequence: TGTGCTCTTGGACAATGGAGGGGGGACAAGTACACCGATAAACTCATCTTT.

To note about this clone: Other DNA sequences of this sample code for an identical CDR3. The chain employs TRDV1 and TRDJ1; D is possibly TRDD3 (5 bases). Per the germline V gene, CDR1 is TSWWSYY and CDR2 is QGS. With 4 bases removed from V and 4 bases from J, the gap between germline ends came to 28 bases. This CDR3 region has 19 residues. The CDR3 bases are TGTGCTCTTGGGGGGTTTCTCCCGTACTGGTTAAGTGGCAACGATAAACTCATCTTT. This gives the protein CALGGFLPYWLSGNDKLIF.

This clone was observed a few times. V is TRDV1 and J is TRDJ1, with unresolved D. The germline V and J ends were trimmed by 0 bases and 0 bases, with 14 bases remaining between them. This CDR3 spans 17 amino acids. Germline CDR1 is TSWWSYY and CDR2 is QGS. The CDR3 nucleotides are TGTGCTCTTGGGGAACTAGTCTTACTCCCGTACACCGATAAACTCATCTTT. Its translation is CALGELVLLPYTDKLIF.

The rearrangement links TRDV1 to TRDJ1, with TRDD3 matching over 12 bases. V lost 0 bases and J lost 1; bases outside the gene matches: 15. The CDR3 is 21 residues long. Germline V gives CDR1 TSWWSYY, CDR2 QGS. The DNA of the CDR3 is TGTGCTCTTGGGGAACTATCCGGTACTGGGGGATACTCCCCTGTCACCGATAAACTCATCTTT. This sequence encodes CALGELSGTGGYSPVTDKLIF.

This clone has just a few counts. The chain employs TRDV1 and TRDJ1, with 8 bases matching TRDD3. V trimming: 7 bases; J trimming: 1 base; junction bases outside the gene matches: 11. Germline values: CDR1 TSWWSYY, CDR2 QGS. The CDR3 spans 16 residues. For the CDR3, the DNA is TGTGCTCTTGCCCTGAGGCTGGGGGACAGCACCGATAAACTCATCTTT. The encoded protein is CALALRLGDSTDKLIF.

In its sample, this clone ranks as medium-sized. This sample also contains other DNA sequences that code for the same CDR3. The rearrangement links TRDV2 to TRDJ1; D remains unclear. V lost 3 bases and J lost 3, with 22 bases in between. The CDR3 extends over 17 amino acids. Germline V gives CDR1 GEAIGNYY, CDR2 EKD. CDR3 sequence: CACDDWVVPRTADKLIF. The DNA of the CDR3 is TGTGCCTGTGACGATTGGGTTGTTCCACGTACGGCCGATAAACTCATCTTT.

In this sample, this clone turned up a few times. V and J are TRDV1 and TRDJ1; D uncertain. V lost 0 bases and J lost 8, with 16 bases in between. The CDR3 covers 15 residues. The V gene's germline CDR1 is TSWWSYY and CDR2 QGS. CDR3 sequence reads: CALGELGRPHRKLIF. As DNA, the CDR3 is TGTGCTCTTGGGGAACTCGGCCGCCCCCATAGAAAACTCATCTTT.

This clone was found a few times. This chain joins TRDV1 and TRDJ1; 12 bases are shared with TRDD3. Germline V gene lookup returns CDR1 TSWWSYY and CDR2 QGS. Trimming at V came to 3 bases and at J to 0 bases, leaving 17 bases not matched to a gene. The CDR3 runs to 21 residues. The CDR3 coding sequence is TGTGCTCTTGGGGACCTCCCCCCGCTACTACTGGGGGATACAAACACCGATAAACTCATCTTT. Translating it yields CALGDLPPLLLGDTNTDKLIF.

The chain is built from TRDV1 and TRDJ1; 13 nucleotides agree with TRDD3. The CDR3 consists of 22 residues. Losses at the gene ends were 1 base for V and 0 bases for J; bases not matched to a gene: 17. The germline V gene has CDR1 TSWWSYY and CDR2 QGS. The CDR3 here is CALGEPASLTGGYARHTDKLIF. DNA of the CDR3: TGTGCTCTTGGGGAACCTGCTTCCCTCACTGGGGGATACGCAAGACACACCGATAAACTCATCTTT.

The sample holds a few counts of this clone. Additional DNA sequences in this sample encode the identical CDR3. This chain joins TRDV2 and TRDJ1, with a tentative D call TRDD2 (6 bases). Germline-derived CDR1 and CDR2 are GEAIGNYY and EKD. The CDR3 is made up of 15 amino acids. Trimming left V 6 bases short and J 11 bases short, with 27 bases between. For the CDR3, the DNA is TGTGCCTGTCTCCACCTTCCGAGGCGTACCCCTATGCTCATCTTT. It is translated as CACLHLPRRTPMLIF.

The chain is built from TRDV1 and TRDJ1; perhaps TRDD3 as D (6 bases). The CDR3 is 16 amino acids. Trimming stripped 5 bases from V and 3 bases from J, with 19 bases between. Germline V CDR1 and CDR2: TSWWSYY, QGS. CDR3 in amino acids: CALGKKGELRPDKLIF. The CDR3 DNA follows: TGTGCTCTTGGGAAGAAGGGGGAGCTCCGTCCCGATAAACTCATCTTT.

This clone has only a few counts. The rearrangement uses TRDV1 and TRDJ1; 7 positions agree with TRDD3. J lost 0 bases, V lost 0 bases, and 10 bases had no gene match. This CDR3 is built from 18 residues. CDR1 and CDR2 from the germline V gene are TSWWSYY and QGS. CDR3 sequence (DNA): TGTGCTCTTGGGGAACTAACCGGGATACCACCCCACACCGATAAACTCATCTTT. This gives the protein CALGELTGIPPHTDKLIF.

This clone showed up just a few times. V and J are TRDV1 and TRDJ1, with a possible D match to TRDD1 (5 bases). Germline values: CDR1 TSWWSYY, CDR2 QGS. This CDR3 region has 16 residues. The germline V and J ends were trimmed by 0 bases and 3 bases, with 14 bases remaining between them. The CDR3 region is CALGELNISPPDKLIF. Written as DNA, the CDR3 is TGTGCTCTTGGGGAACTAAATATTTCGCCCCCCGATAAACTCATCTTT.

The chain employs TRDV1 and TRDJ1, with D perhaps TRDD3 (6 bases). There are 16 residues in the CDR3. V lost 1 base and J 0 bases, leaving 12 bases between the germline ends. Germline V gene sequence: CDR1 TSWWSYY, CDR2 QGS. The CDR3 spells CALGEQGGEYTDKLIF. DNA of the CDR3: TGTGCTCTTGGGGAACAAGGGGGGGAGTACACCGATAAACTCATCTTT.

This clone was seen more than once but under ten times. The chain uses TRDV1 and TRDJ1; 11 positions match TRDD3. The ends lost 3 bases at V and 0 bases at J; junction bases unmatched: 24. This CDR3 comprises 23 residues. Germline loops: CDR1 TSWWSYY, CDR2 QGS. The CDR3 region is CALGELLPYWGIGARKYTDKLIF. CDR3 coding DNA: TGTGCTCTTGGGGAGCTCCTCCCGTACTGGGGGATAGGCGCTCGTAAATACACCGATAAACTCATCTTT.

The J gene corresponds to TRDJ1; a V gene call is absent; the DNA was not used to check the table's D call, TRDD3. The CDR3 is 21 amino acids. The CDR3 loop is CALGELGPSGGCSAHTDKLIF. The CDR3 DNA is TGTGCTCTTGGGGAACTGGGGCCTTCGGGGGGATGCTCTGCCCACACCGATAAACTCATCTTT.